This T cell receptor (beta chain) was sequenced for a study of blood T cell repertoires in COVID-19. Here immunoSEQ multiplex PCR was the method, and the copy in TCRdb shows in-frame clones only, minus some. The sample lists 100,000 to 150,000 clones; roughly 90% were seen once. V dropped 3 bases and J dropped 0; count of bases not matched to a gene: 1. CDR3 length: 14 residues. Germline V gene lookup returns CDR1 SEHNR and CDR2 FQNEAQ (reference sequence). The chain carries TRBV7-9 and TRBJ1-2; 7 bases align to TRBD1. Specimen: PBMCs or T cells enriched from blood (not recorded which). The origin of this receptor is a woman between 50 and 59 years old who had recovered from COVID-19. CDR3 coding DNA: TGTGCCAGCAGCTTGACAGGGCCTAACTATGGCTACACCTTC. Its translation is CASSLTGPNYGYTF.